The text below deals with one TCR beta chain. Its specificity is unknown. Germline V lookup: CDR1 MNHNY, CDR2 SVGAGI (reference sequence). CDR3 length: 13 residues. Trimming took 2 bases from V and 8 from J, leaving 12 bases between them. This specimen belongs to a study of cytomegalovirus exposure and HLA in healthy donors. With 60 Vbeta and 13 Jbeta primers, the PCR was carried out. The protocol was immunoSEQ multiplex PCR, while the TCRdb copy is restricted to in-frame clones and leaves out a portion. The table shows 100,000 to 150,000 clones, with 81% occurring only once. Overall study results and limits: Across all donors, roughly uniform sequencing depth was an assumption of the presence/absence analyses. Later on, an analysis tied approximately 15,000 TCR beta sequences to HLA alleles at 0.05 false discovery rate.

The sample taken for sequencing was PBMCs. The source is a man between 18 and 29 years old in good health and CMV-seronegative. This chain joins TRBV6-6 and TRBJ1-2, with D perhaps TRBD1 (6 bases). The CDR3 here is CASSYGGGDGYTF. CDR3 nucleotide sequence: TGTGCCAGCAGTTACGGAGGGGGGGACGGCTACACCTTC.